This TCR beta chain appears in the sequencing data of a study of neurological immune-mediated disorders. This clonotype was seen repeatedly, ten times or more. One entry per CDR3 protein results from TCRdb running MiXCR on the 5' RACE reads. This sample yields almost 30,000 distinct CDR3 sequences, of which about 12% are seen a single time; about 6% belongs to the top ten. This CDR3 region has 13 residues. Trimming pared 6 bases from V and 8 bases from J, leaving 14 bases between. The sequenced material came from PBMCs. The clonotype comes from a woman aged 55-70 years in good health. The chain recombines TRBV12-3 or TRBV12-4 with TRBJ1-5; no clear D gene. The CDR3 DNA sequence: TGTGCCAGCAGGAGGGAGGGTTCGGAGCCCCAGCATTTT. Translation: CASRREGSEPQHF.